This T cell receptor beta chain comes out of a study of neurological immune-mediated disorders (dated by TCRdb to between 2018 and 2020). Notes on the research overall: Of the roughly 34 multiple sclerosis patients, roughly 30 had relapsing-remitting MS and 3 had secondary progressive MS. Peripheral blood TCR-beta repertoires from HTLV-I-associated myelopathy (HAM/TSP) patients, multiple sclerosis patients and healthy controls were compared by UMI-based sequencing. Alongside PBMC samples, the set of fewer than 110 TCR-beta libraries contained longitudinal samples, technical triplicates, and paired CD4+ and CD8+ T-cell subsets that had been sorted. Of the 68 subjects in the cohort, some 15 were HAM/TSP patients, around 34 were multiple sclerosis patients, and about 20 were healthy controls. What the research found in general, with its limitations: The MS cluster was not associated with any clinical or MRI features, and the authors stated that larger cohorts are needed. Repertoires from 18 of 34 MS patients were grouped by phylogenetic analysis into a cluster of related CDR3 sequences, suggesting a possible repertoire-level signature. Across subjects, expanded clones never shared an identical CDR3 amino acid sequence, which suggests that the TCR-beta repertoires in every group were private. TCR clonal expansion was highest in HAM/TSP patients and lowest in MS patients, with MS patients falling below even healthy controls.

Comments on this clonotype: Its antigen target is currently unknown. Base-call qualities are not available, and no considerably larger clone is one nucleotide away.

For unsorted PBMC libraries, 2 million PBMCs were used after storage in RNAlater at -80 degrees C until RNA extraction. Multiple sclerosis patients were enrolled in a US clinical protocol evaluating disease progression by magnetic resonance imaging. Peripheral blood was subjected to Ficoll-Hypaque density gradient centrifugation to isolate PBMCs, which were then cryopreserved in liquid nitrogen. cDNA was synthesized by template-switch 5'RACE using a primer carrying a 10-nucleotide random unique molecular identifier by which each TCR transcript was tagged. Every sequencing run covered 15-18 subjects and yielded more than 160 million TCR-beta sequences. Total RNA was extracted with the RNeasy kit. The KAPA Real-time Library Amplification kit was used to amplify TCR-beta VDJ regions with primers for the TCR constant region and the 5'RACE anchor. A first PCR added sample indexes and Illumina adaptors, and a second PCR then raised library yield. The roughly 650 bp TCR product was size-selected on a 2% E-gel SizeSelection system after Ampure bead purification. Library quality was checked on a Bioanalyzer, concentration was measured with Qubit, and libraries were quantified with the Kapa Library Quantification kit before pooling. Libraries were sequenced paired-end 2 x 150 bp on an Illumina HiSeq 2500. To increase sequence diversity, about 25-30% phiX was spiked into each library pool. The paper's processing steps were these. Quality-filtered reads were processed with the UMI-based MiGEC pipeline, and over 85% of raw TCR sequences were removed by the MiGEC pipeline during error correction. VDJ genes were aligned to IMGT germline references, and each clonotype was defined by a unique CDR3 amino acid sequence together with V-J genes. Clonal expansion, Shannon diversity, and CDR3 relatedness (CalcPairwiseDistances, ClusterSamples) were evaluated with VDJtools, and phylogenetic trees were built with CLCbio workbench. Using coefficient-of-variation modelling across technical triplicates, the study counted a clone as expanded if it had at least 8 unique UMIs. TCRdb reanalyzed the raw reads on its own, using fastp at Q25 for trimming and MiXCR for clone calling, and kept in-frame beta chains. Entries are consolidated by CDR3 protein sequence, retaining the most common genes and DNA. The authors' filters were not applied to this entry. This sample gives tens of thousands of distinct CDR3 sequences in total; around 5% of them show up just once. The top ten constitute roughly 5% of the sample.

This receptor was taken from a human donor with multiple sclerosis. The donor label of this sample is uncertain. Sequenced sample: PBMCs.

The CDR3 has the sequence CASSSDNTGELFF. The DNA sequence is given as TGCGCCAGCAGCTCGGATAACACCGGGGAGCTGTTTTTT. The chain is made from TRBV5-1 and TRBJ2-2; no D gene call is confident. V gives up 3 bases and J gives up 2 bases, and the segment between their germline ends measures 5 bases. CDR1 and CDR2 are read off the germline V gene as SGHRS and YFSETQ. Inclusive of the bounding cysteine and phenylalanine, the CDR3 is 13 residues long. The sequence is cut down to CDR3 DNA, 39 bases in frame from base 1.